These T cell receptor beta chains were read from a single sample in a study of T cell responses to AZD1222 COVID-19 vaccine. Profiling relied on immunoSEQ multiplex PCR, and the TCRdb table lists in-frame clones only, not all of them. The table records around 150,000 clones, 70% to 90% of them present only once. This specimen consisted of peripheral blood, obtained on day 0 of AZD1222 vaccination. The source is an adult in good health. The CDR3 runs from the conserved cysteine through the conserved F or W. A D gene is named only where the DNA matches it firmly. The size of a clone is reported for some rows only, either as once, few or many, or as a class for expanded clones.

V	J	size	D	CDR3	DNA
TRBV6-2/TRBV6-3	TRBJ1-3	-	-	CASSSLGIDRISGNTIYF	TGTGCCAGCAGTTCCTTGGGTATCGACAGAATCTCTGGAAACACCATATATTTT
TRBV14	TRBJ2-1	once	TRBD2	CASSHIAGGPLSLFF	TGTGCCAGCAGCCATATAGCGGGAGGGCCTTTGTCGCTGTTCTTC
TRBV6-6	TRBJ2-7	-	-	CASSYSGGPYEQYF	TGTGCCAGCAGTTACTCGGGGGGACCCTACGAGCAGTACTTC
TRBV28	TRBJ2-7	-	-	CASSSKSPRDEQYF	TGTGCCAGCAGTTCTAAGAGCCCGAGAGACGAGCAGTACTTC
TRBV19	TRBJ2-3	-	-	CASRQVAAASTDTQYF	TGTGCCAGTAGGCAAGTAGCGGCTGCTAGCACAGATACGCAGTATTTT
TRBV19	TRBJ2-1	-	TRBD2	CASSIWGTSGGAVEQFF	TGTGCCAGTAGTATTTGGGGTACTAGCGGGGGGGCGGTCGAGCAGTTCTTC
TRBV20-1	TRBJ1-6	once	-	CSASPQGPPNSPLHF	TGCAGTGCTAGTCCCCAGGGACCACCAAATTCACCCCTCCACTTT
TRBV4-1	TRBJ2-7	-	TRBD2	CASSSFTSGSSSYEQYF	TGCGCCAGCAGCTCCTTTACTAGCGGGAGTAGTTCCTACGAGCAGTACTTC
TRBV19	TRBJ1-2	-	-	CASSTGTYGYTF	TGTGCCAGTTCCACAGGGACCTATGGCTACACCTTC
TRBV28	TRBJ1-1	-	-	CASSFQGSMNTEAFF	TGTGCCAGCAGTTTCCAGGGGTCAATGAACACTGAAGCTTTCTTT
TRBV24-1	TRBJ1-2	-	-	CAIRGDSYGYTF	TGTGCCATACGGGGGGACTCCTATGGCTACACCTTC
TRBV7-2	TRBJ1-3	once	-	CASSLGHRISSGNTIYF	TGTGCCAGCAGCTTGGGACACCGGATCAGCTCTGGAAACACCATATATTTT
TRBV29-1	TRBJ2-5	-	-	CSGYGGPGETQYF	TGCAGCGGATACGGAGGGCCTGGAGAGACCCAGTACTTC
TRBV7-9	TRBJ2-7	-	TRBD1	CASSLSGTGGNEQYF	TGTGCCAGCAGCCTCTCCGGGACAGGGGGTAACGAGCAGTACTTC
TRBV3-1/TRBV3-2	TRBJ1-1	-	-	CASSQVSGNTEAFF	TGTGCCAGCAGCCAAGTAAGCGGCAACACTGAAGCTTTCTTT
TRBV27	TRBJ2-5	-	TRBD2	CASSLSWLAGGRETQYF	TGTGCCAGCAGTTTATCTTGGCTAGCGGGGGGTCGGGAGACCCAGTACTTC
TRBV7-9	TRBJ1-1	-	-	CASSLESGLEAFF	TGTGCCAGCAGCTTAGAATCAGGCCTTGAAGCTTTCTTT
TRBV6-5	TRBJ2-5	-	TRBD1	CASSSYRTGKDAQYF	TGTGCCAGCAGTTCTTACCGGACAGGGAAGGATGCCCAGTACTTC
TRBV9	TRBJ1-2	once	-	CASSESLTGLGYTF	TGTGCCAGCAGCGAGTCCTTAACAGGGCTGGGCTACACCTTC
TRBV19	TRBJ1-5	few	-	CASALGQPQHF	TGTGCCAGCGCACTCGGGCAGCCCCAGCATTTT
TRBV5-4	TRBJ1-1	-	-	CASRGGGETEAFF	TGTGCCAGCAGGGGAGGCGGGGAGACTGAAGCTTTCTTT
TRBV7-6	TRBJ2-5	-	TRBD2	CASSSPKQPSGGYQETQYF	TGTGCCAGCAGCTCCCCGAAACAACCTAGCGGGGGGTACCAAGAGACCCAGTACTTC
TRBV4-3	TRBJ1-2	-	-	CASSQGGGAAWGYTF	TGCGCCAGCAGCCAAGGGGGAGGCGCGGCTTGGGGCTACACCTTC
TRBV7-3	TRBJ1-1	-	TRBD1	CASSLRGQGSMNTEAFF	TGTGCCAGCAGCTTAAGAGGACAGGGGAGTATGAACACTGAAGCTTTCTTT
TRBV7-8	TRBJ2-6	-	-	CASSTGGANVLTF	TGTGCCAGCAGCACCGGTGGGGCCAACGTCCTGACTTTC
TRBV28	TRBJ1-2	-	-	CASSPPSRYYGYTF	TGTGCCAGCAGTCCCCCCAGCAGATACTATGGCTACACCTTC
TRBV13	TRBJ1-3	-	-	CASRLRGPAGNTIYF	TGTGCCAGCAGACTCAGGGGCCCAGCTGGAAACACCATATATTTT
TRBV27	TRBJ1-6	-	-	CASSGSYTRSPLHF	TGTGCCAGCAGTGGAAGCTATACGAGGTCACCCCTCCACTTT
TRBV6-5	TRBJ2-7	-	TRBD1	CASSYRDRGPYEQYF	TGTGCCAGCAGTTACCGGGACAGGGGGCCCTACGAGCAGTACTTC
TRBV15	TRBJ2-5	-	-	CATSKKGETQYF	TGTGCCACCAGCAAAAAAGGGGAGACCCAGTACTTC
TRBV28	TRBJ1-5	-	-	CASSLGGMSNQPQHF	TGTGCCAGCAGTTTAGGAGGGATGAGCAATCAGCCCCAGCATTTT
TRBV29-1	TRBJ1-2	-	-	CSQRTVYGYGYTF	TGCAGCCAAAGGACAGTATACGGGTATGGCTACACCTTC
TRBV21-1	TRBJ2-5	-	-	CASSTPGRSQETQYF	TGTGCCAGCAGCACACCGGGACGGAGCCAAGAGACCCAGTACTTC
TRBV18	TRBJ2-7	-	TRBD1	CASSGQGDTYEQYF	TGTGCCAGCTCCGGACAGGGGGACACCTACGAGCAGTACTTC
TRBV6-5	TRBJ1-1	once	-	CASSYDPPGVNTEAFF	TGTGCCAGCAGTTACGACCCCCCCGGGGTAAACACTGAAGCTTTCTTT
TRBV2	TRBJ1-5	-	-	CASSEAPRHQPQHF	TGTGCCAGCAGTGAAGCACCCAGACATCAGCCCCAGCATTTT
TRBV6-5	TRBJ1-1	-	-	CASIIRRDAFF	TGTGCCAGCATCATCCGCAGGGACGCTTTCTTT
TRBV11-2	TRBJ1-4	-	-	CASSSYGQIGSGKLFF	TGTGCCAGCAGCTCCTACGGGCAGATTGGGAGTGGAAAACTGTTTTTT
TRBV5-5	TRBJ2-7	few	-	CASSLMGGSYEQYF	TGTGCCAGCAGCCTGATGGGGGGTTCCTACGAGCAGTACTTC
TRBV19	TRBJ1-1	once	TRBD1	CASYDRVGNTEAFF	TGTGCCAGTTATGACAGGGTGGGGAACACTGAAGCTTTCTTT
TRBV5-1	TRBJ1-4	-	-	CASSLVPMTVNEKLFF	TGCGCCAGCAGCTTGGTGCCGATGACAGTAAATGAAAAACTGTTTTTT
TRBV30	TRBJ1-1	-	-	CAWSREINTEAFF	TGTGCCTGGAGTCGGGAGATAAACACTGAAGCTTTCTTT
TRBV15	TRBJ1-1	-	TRBD1	CATSRDRVETEAFF	TGTGCCACCAGCAGGGACAGGGTGGAGACTGAAGCTTTCTTT
TRBV7-9	TRBJ1-3	-	TRBD1	CASSPGQGAGNTIYF	TGTGCCAGCAGCCCGGGACAGGGCGCTGGAAACACCATATATTTT
TRBV29-1	TRBJ1-1	-	-	CSVRWQTNTEAFF	TGCAGCGTCCGGTGGCAGACTAACACTGAAGCTTTCTTT
TRBV5-1	TRBJ2-1	-	TRBD2	CASSSHPGLRVSGLADNEQFF	TGCGCCAGCAGCTCACACCCGGGACTGAGAGTTTCGGGACTAGCGGACAATGAGCAGTTCTTC
TRBV2	TRBJ2-1	-	-	CASRGEGDNEQFF	TGTGCCAGCAGAGGCGAGGGGGACAATGAGCAGTTCTTC
TRBV24-1	TRBJ2-3	-	TRBD1	CATSPSDRAGTDTQYF	TGTGCCACGAGCCCCTCCGACAGGGCTGGCACAGATACGCAGTATTTT
TRBV5-4	TRBJ2-5	-	TRBD1	CASSRQGAGQETQYF	TGTGCCAGCAGCCGACAGGGGGCAGGGCAAGAGACCCAGTACTTC
TRBV12-5	TRBJ2-2	-	TRBD2	CASGPGTSGGAKRFTGELFF	TGTGCTAGTGGTCCGGGGACTAGCGGGGGGGCTAAACGGTTTACCGGGGAGCTGTTTTTT
TRBV4-2	TRBJ2-2	once	TRBD2	CASSQDLQRGGPTGELFF	TGTGCCAGCAGCCAAGATCTTCAGCGGGGGGGCCCCACCGGGGAGCTGTTTTTT
TRBV11-2	TRBJ1-1	-	-	CASSFPPASEDTEAFF	TGTGCCAGCAGCTTTCCCCCGGCCTCCGAGGACACTGAAGCTTTCTTT
TRBV19	TRBJ1-6	-	-	CASSIWRENSPLHF	TGTGCCAGTAGTATTTGGCGGGAGAATTCACCCCTCCACTTT
TRBV11-2	TRBJ1-2	-	-	CASSLGRLRDQNTKGYTF	TGTGCCAGCAGCTTAGGGCGACTTAGGGACCAAAACACTAAAGGCTACACCTTC
TRBV4-3	TRBJ1-2	-	-	CASSQDTGYGYTF	TGCGCCAGCAGCCAAGATACGGGGTACGGCTACACCTTC
TRBV10-1	TRBJ1-1	medium-sized	TRBD1	CASTLGRGLNTEAFF	TGCGCCAGCACCCTTGGGAGGGGGCTGAACACTGAAGCTTTCTTT
TRBV28	TRBJ1-2	few	-	CAGTGTGYGYTF	TGTGCCGGAACCGGGACGGGGTATGGCTACACCTTC
TRBV7-8	TRBJ1-4	-	-	CASSLASGFEKLFF	TGTGCCAGCAGCTTAGCGTCGGGGTTCGAAAAACTGTTTTTT
TRBV7-2	TRBJ1-5	-	TRBD1	CASSFGTGGLRGQPQHF	TGTGCCAGCAGCTTTGGGACAGGGGGCCTGAGGGGACAGCCCCAGCATTTT